Listed below are T cell receptor beta chains from one sample, sequenced in a study of OX40 agonist ivuxolimab in advanced cancers. Profiled with immunoSEQ multiplex PCR; TCRdb holds only in-frame clones, not every one. The sample consists of some 14,000 clones, about 87% of them appearing once. Sequencing used CD4+ or CD8+ T cells sorted from blood, obtained in a trial of the OX40 agonist ivuxolimab. All receptors come from an adult with an advanced solid tumor such as melanoma, head and neck, liver or kidney cancer. Both conserved end residues are part of each CDR3. Fields, in order: D gene, clone size, V gene, J gene, CDR3 DNA, CDR3 protein. A D gene is named only where the DNA matches it firmly. Clone size, where shown, is once, few, many, or a class for clones that have expanded.

D gene: .
clone size: .
V gene: TRBV7-2
J gene: TRBJ2-3
CDR3 DNA: TGTGCCAGCAGCGGGAAAGGGGGGCCCGGTTCTACGCAGTATTTT
CDR3 protein: CASSGKGGPGSTQYF

D gene: .
clone size: .
V gene: TRBV6-5
J gene: TRBJ2-2
CDR3 DNA: TGTGCCAGCAGTTACTTCACCGGGGAGCTGTTTTTT
CDR3 protein: CASSYFTGELFF

D gene: TRBD2
clone size: .
V gene: TRBV6-5
J gene: TRBJ2-3
CDR3 DNA: TGTGCCAGCAGTTCGGGGGGGGCCGTAGATACGCAGTATTTT
CDR3 protein: CASSSGGAVDTQYF

D gene: TRBD2
clone size: once
V gene: TRBV5-6
J gene: TRBJ2-5
CDR3 DNA: TGTGCCAGCAGCTTGGCGAGGAGCCTACTAGCGGGGCAAGAGACCCAGTACTTC
CDR3 protein: CASSLARSLLAGQETQYF

D gene: .
clone size: .
V gene: TRBV2
J gene: TRBJ1-1
CDR3 DNA: TGTGCCAGCAGAATCGAGGGGGGAATGAACACTGAAGCTTTCTTT
CDR3 protein: CASRIEGGMNTEAFF

D gene: TRBD1
clone size: .
V gene: TRBV5-4
J gene: TRBJ2-6
CDR3 DNA: TGTGCCAGCAGCCAATCGGACAGGGGGGCCAACGTCCTGACTTTC
CDR3 protein: CASSQSDRGANVLTF

D gene: .
clone size: .
V gene: TRBV2
J gene: TRBJ2-5
CDR3 DNA: TGTGCCAGCAGAACGGGGACCGAACGGGAGACCCAGTACTTC
CDR3 protein: CASRTGTERETQYF

D gene: .
clone size: .
V gene: TRBV14
J gene: TRBJ1-6
CDR3 DNA: TGTGCCAGCAGCCAAGATGGGCCCCGAGCCGATTCACCCCTCCACTTT
CDR3 protein: CASSQDGPRADSPLHF

D gene: TRBD1
clone size: .
V gene: TRBV18
J gene: TRBJ2-6
CDR3 DNA: TGTGCCAGCTCACCCGGGACAGGGGGCTCTGGGGCCAACGTCCTGACTTTC
CDR3 protein: CASSPGTGGSGANVLTF

D gene: .
clone size: once
V gene: TRBV19
J gene: TRBJ2-3
CDR3 DNA: TGTGCCAGTAGTGCCCCCCTTGACCGGGCCATCCGCACAGATACGCAGTATTTT
CDR3 protein: CASSAPLDRAIRTDTQYF

D gene: .
clone size: .
V gene: TRBV7-9
J gene: TRBJ2-1
CDR3 DNA: TGTGCCAGCAGCTTAGAATATGGGGGACTGGATGAGCAGTTCTTC
CDR3 protein: CASSLEYGGLDEQFF

D gene: .
clone size: .
V gene: TRBV6-6
J gene: TRBJ2-7
CDR3 DNA: TGTGCCAGCAGTCCTACCGGGCCTTACGAGCAGTACTTC
CDR3 protein: CASSPTGPYEQYF

D gene: .
clone size: .
V gene: TRBV9
J gene: TRBJ1-1
CDR3 DNA: TGTGCCAGCAGCGCCACCCCAGGGAAAACTGAAGCTTTCTTT
CDR3 protein: CASSATPGKTEAFF